This entry concerns a single T cell receptor beta chain. Original methodology: Nucleated cell counts were estimated from reference gene primer amplification. TCRdb's copy holds only in-frame clones and misses some; the assay was immunoSEQ multiplex PCR. V, J and clone size reflect that table, while D and trimming were determined from the DNA. The data show around 110,000 clones, about four fifths seen once. CDR1 is LNHDA, CDR2 SQIVND, per germline (reference sequence). CDR3 length equals 15 residues. Trimming left V 6 bases short and J 7 bases short, with 19 bases between. The data were taken from a study of blood T cell repertoires in COVID-19. Study-wide background: T cells, B-cell-depleted T cells, or PBMCs supplied cDNA or gDNA.

The source material was peripheral blood. The chain couples TRBV19 to TRBJ2-1, with a possible D match to TRBD1 (6 bases). This clonotype was sampled from a man aged 65-85 years with acute or convalescent COVID-19. CDR3 nucleotide sequence: TGTGCCAGTAGCAACACAGGGCCCCGATGGAATGAGCAGTTCTTC. Its protein product is CASSNTGPRWNEQFF.